One and the same sample provided the 24 T cell receptor beta chains below, sequenced in a study of Ad26.COV2.S vaccination and SARS-CoV-2 variants. Noted treatment: approximately 18 received Ad26.COV2.S at low or high dose, single or two shots; about 5 received placebo; per-sample allocation not given. Sampling happened 63 days after the first vaccine or placebo injection. The data were produced by immunoSEQ multiplex PCR, yet TCRdb's version contains in-frame clones alone and is incomplete. Of about 400,000 clones in the sample, 88% were seen once. Sample: peripheral blood, taken in a trial of Ad26.COV2.S vaccine versus placebo. Receptors originate from a person between 18 and 60 years old who received the Ad26.COV2.S COVID-19 vaccine or a placebo.

The gene calls are TRBV7-2 and TRBJ2-2; D gene unclear. The V and J ends lost 5 bases and 0 bases respectively, with 13 bases between them. CDR1 SGHTA and CDR2 FQGNSA come from the germline V gene. The CDR3 has 16 amino acids. For the CDR3, the DNA is TGTGCCAGCAGCCCCCCCCGGGCAGCGAACACCGGGGAGCTGTTTTTT. This sequence encodes CASSPPRAANTGELFF.

J is TRBJ2-1 and V is TRBV21-1; the table's D call TRBD2 went unverified against the DNA. TRBV21-1 is marked as a pseudogene. This CDR3 has 15 residues. CDR3 residues: CASSTRTTYYNEQFF. The CDR3 DNA follows: TGTGCCAGCAGCACACGGACTACTTACTACAATGAGCAGTTCTTC.

The chain employs TRBV27 and TRBJ1-5; D remains unclear. Trimming took off 10 bases at V and 0 bases at J, with 19 bases between the two ends. The CDR3 has 16 residues. Germline-derived CDR1 and CDR2 are MNHEY and SMNVEV (reference sequence). This CDR3 is CATRERGAGSNQPQHF. Written as DNA, the CDR3 is TGTGCCACGAGGGAGCGGGGAGCAGGTAGCAATCAGCCCCAGCATTTT.

A word on this clone: An end of the junction differs from the germline gene, which may be a read error. This rearrangement joins TRBV11-3 to TRBJ2-2; D not resolved. The CDR3 is 16 amino acids. The germline CDR1 and CDR2 sequences are SGHNT and YENEEA. CDR3 sequence: CASSLDLGPKTGELFF. DNA for the CDR3: TGTGCCAGCAGCTTAGATCTAGGGCCGAAAACCGGGGAGCTGTTTTTT.

The chain combines TRBV7-2 with TRBJ1-1; 8 bases map to TRBD1. This CDR3 has 13 amino acids. The V gene's germline CDR1 is SGHTA and CDR2 FQGNSA. V lost 5 bases to trimming and J lost 4 bases; unmatched junction nucleotides: 3. CDR3 DNA sequence: TGTGCCAGCAGCGCACAGGGGGGCACTGAAGCTTTCTTT. This sequence encodes CASSAQGGTEAFF.

The genes are TRBV4-2 and TRBJ1-2; D not resolved. Trimming removed 2 bases at V and 8 bases at J, with 21 bases between. CDR1 is LGHNA, CDR2 YNFKEQ, per germline. CDR3 length equals 16 residues. DNA of the CDR3: TGTGCCAGCAGCCAACCACAAACCGGCCGGATGCTGGGCTACACCTTC. As protein: CASSQPQTGRMLGYTF.

Only a few counts were recorded for this clone. The genes are TRBV27 and TRBJ1-6; TRBD1 matches at 9 bases. Unmatched junction bases numbered 2, after V lost 4 bases and J lost 7 bases. The CDR3 totals 14 residues. Germline CDR1 reads MNHEY; CDR2 reads SMNVEV (reference sequence). In DNA form, the CDR3 reads TGTGCCAGCAGTTCGACAGGGGGGAATTCACCCCTCCACTTT. This sequence encodes CASSSTGGNSPLHF.

This clone has a handful of counts. V usage is TRBV5-6 and J usage is TRBJ2-2; D may match TRBD1 or TRBD2 (5 bases each). V shed 6 bases and J shed 0 bases, with 15 bases lying between them. This CDR3 region has 16 residues. Germline V gene sequence: CDR1 SGHDT, CDR2 YYEEEE. The CDR3: CASNNWGRPNTGELFF. CDR3 nucleotides: TGTGCCAGCAACAACTGGGGACGGCCGAACACCGGGGAGCTGTTTTTT.

The chain combines TRBV6-1 with TRBJ2-3; TRBD2 aligns across 9 bases. Germline CDR1 MNHNS, CDR2 SASEGT. The CDR3 runs 15 residues. The J segment lost 5 bases and the V segment lost 1 base, leaving 4 bases of the junction unmatched. This chain's CDR3 is CASSEGGLARDTQYF. In nucleotides, the CDR3 is TGTGCCAGCAGTGAAGGGGGACTAGCAAGAGATACGCAGTATTTT.

The rearrangement joins TRBV6-5 to TRBJ2-7; TRBD1 matches 12 bases. The trim removed 6 bases at V and 2 bases at J, leaving 2 bases unmatched. The CDR3 is 14 residues long. The germline V gene has CDR1 MNHEY and CDR2 SVGAGI. The CDR3 sequence is CASRGQGAAYEQYF. CDR3 DNA sequence: TGTGCCAGCAGGGGACAGGGGGCCGCCTACGAGCAGTACTTC.

V and J are TRBV5-1 and TRBJ2-2; unclear D gene. The V gene lost 4 bases and the J gene lost 0 bases, with 10 bases spanning the gap. CDR3 size: 15 residues. Germline V lookup: CDR1 SGHRS, CDR2 YFSETQ. The CDR3 sequence: CASSLDNANTGELFF. CDR3 sequence (DNA): TGCGCCAGCAGCCTCGACAACGCGAACACCGGGGAGCTGTTTTTT.

The chain uses TRBV19 and TRBJ2-2, with 7 bases matching TRBD1. This CDR3 spans 14 amino acids. Germline CDR1 and CDR2: LNHDA and SQIVND (reference sequence). V lost 4 bases to trimming and J lost 4 bases; unmatched junction nucleotides: 3. The DNA of the CDR3 is TGTGCCAGTAGTACCGACAGGGCCACCGGGGAGCTGTTTTTT. Its protein is CASSTDRATGELFF.

The V and J genes are TRBV6-6 and TRBJ2-7, with D possibly matching TRBD1 (6 bases). Trimming pared 2 bases from V and 3 bases from J, leaving 14 bases between. Per the germline V gene, CDR1 is MNHNY and CDR2 is SVGAGI (reference sequence). CDR3 size: 15 residues. CDR3 protein: CASSYGTLSYYEQYF. CDR3 coding DNA: TGTGCCAGCAGTTACGGGACATTATCGTACTACGAGCAGTACTTC.

This rearrangement joins TRBV6-6 to TRBJ2-7; a weak D match, TRBD2 (6 bases). CDR1 and CDR2 (germline): MNHNY, SVGAGI (reference sequence). This CDR3 contains 13 residues. Deletions cut 5 bases from V and 4 bases from J, with 12 bases between. CDR3 nucleotides: TGTGCCAGCAGTCCGGGGGAACCATACGAGCAGTACTTC. Its translation is CASSPGEPYEQYF.

The genes are TRBV19 and TRBJ1-3; no firm D call. This CDR3 has 14 residues. Germline V gene data show CDR1 as LNHDA and CDR2 as SQIVND (reference sequence). V gave up 6 bases and J gave up 0 bases, with 9 bases separating them. CDR3 in DNA: TGTGCCAGTAGGGGGTTGGACTCTGGAAACACCATATATTTT. Translating gives CASRGLDSGNTIYF.

This chain links TRBV14 with TRBJ1-1; 7 nucleotides align to TRBD1. The CDR3 has 16 residues. CDR1 SGHDN and CDR2 FVKESK come from the germline V gene. J was trimmed by 1 base and V by 0 bases; bases with no gene match: 5. CDR3 protein: CASSQDIYRGNTEAFF. Written as DNA, the CDR3 is TGTGCCAGCAGCCAAGATATCTACAGGGGGAACACTGAAGCTTTCTTT.

The chain links TRBV6-5 to TRBJ2-7; 10 bases line up with TRBD2. The CDR3 is 15 amino acids. The junction had 8 bases not matched to a gene; V was cut back by 4 bases and J by 5 bases. Germline lookup yields CDR1 MNHEY and CDR2 SVGAGI. Written as DNA, the CDR3 is TGTGCCAGCAGTTTCCAAGCGGGGGGGAAAGACGAGCAGTACTTC. It codes for CASSFQAGGKDEQYF.

This clone came up a few times. This sequence joins TRBV7-3 and TRBJ2-2, with 10 bases identical to TRBD1. The CDR3 contains 15 residues. V trimming: 3 bases; J trimming: 8 bases; junction bases outside the gene matches: 6. Germline V CDR1 and CDR2: SGHTA, FQGTGA. The CDR3 DNA is TGTGCCAGCAGCTTGGGGACAGGGGCTCCGGGGGAGCTGTTTTTT. Its translation: CASSLGTGAPGELFF.

This clone was recorded a few times. The CDR3 DNA sequence: TGTGCCAGCACCGGGGGGGAATACAATGAGCAGTTCTTC. Translation: CASTGGEYNEQFF. The rearrangement joins TRBV2 to TRBJ2-1; 8 bases are shared with TRBD2. The germline gives CDR1 SNHLY, CDR2 FYNNEI. The CDR3 runs 13 residues. Trimming cost V 7 bases and J 4 bases; bases outside gene matches: 3. The variable domain in full, completed from reference TRBV2 and TRBJ2-1, reads EPEVTQTPSHQVTQMGQEVILRCVPISNHLYFYWYRQILGQKVEFLVSFYNNEISEKSEIFDDQFSVERPDGSNFTLKIRSTKLEDSAMYFCASTGGEYNEQFFGPGTRLTVL.

The CDR3 sequence: CASSLAVPRDRGTGELFF. Here the CDR3 DNA reads TGTGCCAGCAGTTTAGCTGTCCCTAGGGACAGGGGCACCGGGGAGCTGTTTTTT. This rearrangement joins TRBV28 to TRBJ2-2, with 10 bases lining up with TRBD1. The CDR3 is 18 residues long. CDR1 is MDHEN, CDR2 SYDVKM, per germline. V trimming: 2 bases; J trimming: 4 bases; junction bases outside the gene matches: 10. Combining the CDR3 with reference TRBV28 and TRBJ2-2 gives the whole variable domain DVKVTQSSRYLVKRTGEKVFLECVQDMDHENMFWYRQDPGLGLRLIYFSYDVKMKEKGDIPEGYSVSREKKERFSLILESASTNQTSMYLCASSLAVPRDRGTGELFFGEGSRLTVL.

The genes are TRBV4-1 and TRBJ1-5; possible D gene TRBD1, 5 bases. V was clipped by 0 bases and J by 8 bases, with 11 bases between them. Germline loops: CDR1 MGHRA, CDR2 YSYEKL. There are 14 residues in the CDR3. The CDR3 reads CASSQDNGGEPQHF. CDR3 nucleotide sequence: TGCGCCAGCAGCCAAGATAATGGGGGGGAGCCCCAGCATTTT.

This chain uses TRBV7-9 with TRBJ2-1; 10 nucleotides line up with TRBD1. The CDR3 is 15 amino acids. The germline V gene has CDR1 SEHNR and CDR2 FQNEAQ (reference sequence). Losses at the gene ends were 5 bases for V and 7 bases for J; bases not matched to a gene: 8. The CDR3 DNA follows: TGTGCCAGCAGCGTCCGGGACAGGGGAGGAAATGAGCAGTTCTTC. Translation gives CASSVRDRGGNEQFF.

The V call is TRBV5-4, the J call TRBJ1-6; D remains unclear. There are 17 residues in the CDR3. Germline values: CDR1 SGHNT, CDR2 YYREEE (reference sequence). Trimming removed 1 base at V and 5 bases at J, with 16 bases between. CDR3 sequence reads: CASSLPGVGRNNSPLHF. As DNA, the CDR3 is TGTGCCAGCAGCTTGCCGGGCGTTGGGAGAAATAATTCACCCCTCCACTTT.

V usage is TRBV19 and J usage is TRBJ1-1; D not resolved. The CDR3 runs to 12 residues. Germline V gene lookup returns CDR1 LNHDA and CDR2 SQIVND (reference sequence). Trimming removed 3 bases from V and 7 bases from J, with 9 bases in between. Here the CDR3 reads CASSIGGVEAFF. Here the CDR3 DNA reads TGTGCCAGTAGTATCGGAGGCGTTGAAGCTTTCTTT. The variable domain in full, with the rest retrieved from reference TRBV19 and TRBJ1-1, is DGGITQSPKYLFRKEGQNVTLSCEQNLNHDAMYWYRQDPGQGLRLIYYSQIVNDFQKGDIAEGYSVSREKKESFPLTVTSAQKNPTAFYLCASSIGGVEAFFGQGTRLTVV.